This T cell receptor (beta chain) was sequenced in a study of blood T cells in healthy people across ages. The study's findings and limits: Long-lived and aged donors differed, with more naive CD4+ cells and higher diversity in the long-lived.

In the case of this clonotype: No antigen is known for it.

A sample-barcoded 5' primer and a J-beta primer mix were used in a second PCR of roughly 6 to 11 cycles. TCRdb re-derived calls from the 5' RACE reads in MiXCR, one entry per CDR3 protein. This sample has fewer than 1 million distinct CDR3 sequences, with around 45% found just once. The ends were cut back, 5 bases at V and 14 bases at J, with 26 bases in the middle. The CDR3 runs 15 residues. Looked up from germline, CDR1 is SGHAT and CDR2 is FQNNGV. Donors ranged from 6 to 90 years old and were healthy Caucasians in Russia. This chain links TRBV11-2 with TRBJ2-3, with D uncertain. This clonotype was obtained from a man aged 60-69 years in good health. Sample: blood. CDR3 bases: TGTGCCAGCAGCCCTACCCAGGTTCCCTCAGATACGTGGTATTTT. Translation: CASSPTQVPSDTWYF. Full variable domain (missing parts from reference TRBV11-2 and TRBJ2-3): EAGVAQSPRYKIIEKRQSVAFWCNPISGHATLYWYQQILGQGPKLLIQFQNNGVVDDSQLPKDRFSAERLKGVDSTLKIQPAKLEDSAVYLCASSPTQVPSDTWYFGPGTRLTVL.